This T cell receptor beta chain was captured in a study of shared clonotypes between healthy human individuals. Study at large: There were three CD4 naive, three CD4 memory, two CD8 naive and one CD8 memory plates per donor.

CD45RO negativity and positive selection for CCR7 defined naive CD8 cells, a population that excluded terminally differentiated effector memory CD45RA+ cells. Study conclusions and caveats: Sequencing of the sorted subsets was shown by rarefaction to be incomplete despite large depth. It was the non-shared clonotypes that had lower generation probabilities than clonotypes shared by all four donors. Naive CD4 clonotypes were shared across a few donors at 4% to 5%.

Trimming left V 0 bases short and J 7 bases short, with 14 bases between. Germline values: CDR1 SGHRS, CDR2 YFSETQ. This CDR3 region has 14 residues. Sequencing used immunoSEQ multiplex PCR; TCRdb keeps in-frame clones, though not all of them. The sample has approximately 810,000 clones; about 91% are singletons. A word on this clone: No antigen is known for it.

The chain couples TRBV5-1 to TRBJ2-7; tentatively, D is TRBD1 or TRBD2 (5 bases each). The sample taken for sequencing was naive CD8+ T cells sorted from blood. The source is a man aged 30 to 39 in good health. The CDR3 sequence is CASSLGDGKEEQYF. As DNA, the CDR3 is TGCGCCAGCAGCTTGGGGGACGGGAAGGAGGAGCAGTACTTC.